One sample yielded the 28 T cell receptor beta chains listed below, sequenced in a study of early T cells in non-severe SARS-CoV-2 infection. TCRdb processed the 5' RACE reads anew with MiXCR; each CDR3 protein has one entry. The data hold fewer than 55,000 distinct CDR3 sequences, with approximately 9.9% observed a single time. Sequences were obtained from whole blood. The receptors come from an adult who was a healthcare worker with PCR-confirmed SARS-CoV-2 infection or an uninfected control (not recorded which).

CDR3 nucleotide sequence: TGCAGTGCTAGAGATGGACGACAGGGGGCATTTGTATCAGAGACCCAGTACTTC. Translating gives CSARDGRQGAFVSETQYF. V and J are TRBV20-1 and TRBJ2-5, with TRBD1 matching over 10 bases. CDR1 DFQATT and CDR2 SNEGSKA come from the germline V gene (reference sequence). The CDR3 loop spans 18 amino acids. V was pared by 0 bases and J by 4 bases, with 14 bases of the junction left unmatched.

There are many counts of this clonotype. This chain joins TRBV27 and TRBJ1-2, with D possibly matching TRBD1 (5 bases). Germline values: CDR1 MNHEY, CDR2 SMNVEV (reference sequence). The CDR3 is made up of 16 amino acids. Trimming pared 5 bases from V and 5 bases from J, leaving 21 bases between. CDR3 sequence (DNA): TGTGCCAGCAGTACCCTGGGGCGGAGGGACCGATATGGCTACACCTTC. Amino acid sequence: CASSTLGRRDRYGYTF.

The chain links TRBV21-1 to TRBJ1-1. TRBV21-1 is assigned pseudogene status. The CDR3 runs 17 residues. The CDR3 DNA follows: TGTGCCAGCAGCATTTTACATGGCCCAGCCGGCGGCACTGAAGCTTTCTTT. Translated: CASSILHGPAGGTEAFF.

This clonotype was counted at least ten times. V is TRBV19 and J is TRBJ2-2; D is unclear. The CDR3 extends over 12 amino acids. The V gene lost 3 bases and the J gene lost 7 bases, with 6 bases spanning the gap. Per the germline V gene, CDR1 is LNHDA and CDR2 is SQIVND (reference sequence). The CDR3 DNA reads TGTGCCAGTAGTATGGTGGGCGGGGAGCTGTTTTTT. Amino acid sequence: CASSMVGGELFF. Drawing the rest from reference TRBV19 and TRBJ2-2, the complete variable domain is DGGITQSPKYLFRKEGQNVTLSCEQNLNHDAMYWYRQDPGQGLRLIYYSQIVNDFQKGDIAEGYSVSREKKESFPLTVTSAQKNPTAFYLCASSMVGGELFFGEGSRLTVL.

This clonotype was detected a few times. This sequence joins TRBV5-1 and TRBJ2-1; D unresolved. This CDR3 spans 14 amino acids. V lost 3 bases to trimming and J lost 8 bases, with 15 bases between them. Germline CDR1 is SGHRS and CDR2 is YFSETQ. The CDR3 loop is CASSSLAEADEQFF. The CDR3 region has the DNA TGCGCCAGCAGCTCCTTGGCCGAAGCAGATGAGCAGTTCTTC.

This clonotype has just a few counts. The genes are TRBV11-2 and TRBJ2-1; TRBD2 might be the D (6 bases). The germline gives CDR1 SGHAT, CDR2 FQNNGV. V lost 2 bases, J lost 8 bases, and 10 bases lay in between. CDR3 size: 13 residues. The CDR3 protein is CASSLLWDYEQFF. The CDR3 bases are TGTGCCAGCAGCTTACTCTGGGACTATGAGCAGTTCTTC.

The chain carries TRBV3-1 and TRBJ2-7; unclear D gene. The CDR3 is made up of 14 amino acids. CDR1 and CDR2 from the germline V gene are LGHDT and YNNKEL (reference sequence). The ends were cut back, 4 bases at V and 0 bases at J, with 10 bases in the middle. The CDR3: CASSPLRYSYEQYF. CDR3 in DNA: TGTGCCAGCAGCCCTTTGCGGTACTCCTACGAGCAGTACTTC.

This clonotype has a handful of counts. This rearrangement joins TRBV3-1 to TRBJ2-1; the match to TRBD2 covers 10 bases. The V and J ends lost 2 bases and 6 bases, in that order; junction bases with no gene match: 4. The CDR3 sequence is 15 residues long. Per germline, CDR1 LGHDT and CDR2 YNNKEL (reference sequence). The CDR3, as DNA: TGTGCCAGCAGCCAAAGCCTAGCGGGAGTCAATGAGCAGTTCTTC. Amino acid sequence: CASSQSLAGVNEQFF.

This clonotype appeared many times. V usage is TRBV7-2 and J usage is TRBJ1-2; no definite D call. CDR1 and CDR2 (germline): SGHTA, FQGNSA. This CDR3 comprises 11 residues. V was shortened by 5 bases and J by 8 bases, with 9 bases between the two germline ends. CDR3 DNA sequence: TGTGCCAGCAGCCCGAAGAGGGGCTACACCTTC. This sequence encodes CASSPKRGYTF.

This clonotype has a handful of counts. The rearrangement uses TRBV7-2 and TRBJ1-1; D is uncertain. V shed 3 bases and J shed 6 bases, with 14 bases lying between them. CDR1 SGHTA and CDR2 FQGNSA come from the germline V gene. The CDR3 runs to 14 residues. The chain's CDR3 is CASSLRVDGPEAFF. As DNA, the CDR3 is TGTGCCAGCAGCTTGAGAGTCGACGGCCCTGAAGCTTTCTTT.

The rearrangement uses TRBV20-1 and TRBJ2-1; 14 bases align to TRBD2. Germline loops: CDR1 DFQATT, CDR2 SNEGSKA (reference sequence). The V gene end was trimmed by 5 bases and the J gene end by 6 bases; junction bases not matched to a gene: 12. The CDR3 is 17 amino acids. CDR3 residues: CSAESGGLAGALNEQFF. CDR3 DNA sequence: TGCAGTGCTGAGAGCGGGGGACTAGCGGGAGCACTCAATGAGCAGTTCTTC.

A few counts support this clonotype. This chain joins TRBV3-1 and TRBJ2-5, with TRBD1 matching over 9 bases. The V gene end was trimmed by 4 bases and the J gene end by 5 bases; junction bases not matched to a gene: 8. Germline values: CDR1 LGHDT, CDR2 YNNKEL (reference sequence). The CDR3 extends over 15 amino acids. In DNA form, the CDR3 reads TGTGCCAGCAGCCCCGGGACAGGGAGTTCGGAGACCCAGTACTTC. It codes for CASSPGTGSSETQYF.

The chain has TRBV20-1 and TRBJ2-3; 9 bases agree with TRBD2. Trimming cost V 1 base and J 3 bases; bases outside gene matches: 5. The germline V gene encodes CDR1 DFQATT and CDR2 SNEGSKA (reference sequence). The length of the CDR3 is 15 residues. CDR3 in DNA: TGCAGTGCTAGAGTTGGAGCGGGGGGTACAGATACGCAGTATTTT. It yields the protein CSARVGAGGTDTQYF.

This clonotype occurred many times. The chain employs TRBV4-3 and TRBJ2-1; 8 bases are a match to TRBD2. This CDR3 contains 16 residues. Unmatched junction bases numbered 7, after V lost 0 bases and J lost 6 bases. Germline-derived CDR1 and CDR2 are LGHNA and YSLEER. The CDR3 here is CASSQDPGGPFNEQFF. In DNA form, the CDR3 reads TGCGCCAGCAGCCAAGATCCGGGAGGGCCCTTCAATGAGCAGTTCTTC.

This clonotype was detected only a few times. The junction shows a germline mismatch at one end, possibly a read error. CDR3 bases: TGTGCCAGCAGCCTTGGGACTAGCGGGAGCAGAGATACGCAGTATTTT. It is translated as CASSLGTSGSRDTQYF. The chain uses TRBV5-4 and TRBJ2-3; 14 bases line up with TRBD2. The CDR3 is 16 amino acids. CDR1 is SGHNT and CDR2 is YYREEE in the germline V gene (reference sequence).

Concerning this clonotype: Just one base apart from a much larger clone, this may be a read error. This chain joins TRBV6-5 and TRBJ1-2; D not resolved. The germline V and J ends were trimmed by 6 bases and 6 bases, with 17 bases remaining between them. CDR1 is MNHEY and CDR2 is SVGAGI in the germline V gene. The length of the CDR3 is 14 residues. CDR3 sequence reads: CASRPSIVVNGYTF. CDR3 bases: TGTGCCAGCAGACCCTCGATTGTAGTGAATGGCTACACCTTC.

The chain combines TRBV30 with TRBJ2-5; 10 nucleotides line up with TRBD1. V lost 2 bases and J lost 5; bases outside the gene matches: 8. This CDR3 has 15 amino acids. Germline CDR1 and CDR2: GTSNPN and SVGIG (reference sequence). CDR3 DNA: TGTGCCTGGAGTTTTAGGACAGGGGGAATGGAGACCCAGTACTTC. Amino acid sequence: CAWSFRTGGMETQYF.

This clonotype was seen only a few times. The V gene is TRBV12-3 or TRBV12-4, the J gene TRBJ1-1; 7 bases are shared with TRBD1. This CDR3 spans 13 amino acids. With V trimmed by 3 bases and J by 4 bases, 2 bases remained unmatched. CDR3 nucleotides: TGTGCCAGCAGTTTGCAGGGGGTCACTGAAGCTTTCTTT. This encodes CASSLQGVTEAFF.

In its sample, this clonotype was seen a few times. The CDR3 is CSARDRGGNTIYF. The DNA of the CDR3 is TGCAGTGCTCGGGACAGGGGAGGAAACACCATATATTTT. The V gene is TRBV20-1, the J gene TRBJ1-3, with 10 bases matching TRBD1. V was clipped by 5 bases and J by 4 bases; unmatched bases: 2. Germline CDR1 and CDR2: DFQATT and SNEGSKA (reference sequence). The CDR3 loop spans 13 amino acids.

This clonotype has ten or more counts. The chain joins TRBV20-1 to TRBJ2-1; a weak D match, TRBD1 (6 bases). CDR3 length: 14 residues. The V end lost 2 bases, the J end lost 0 bases, and 8 bases lay between the germline ends. Germline lookup yields CDR1 DFQATT and CDR2 SNEGSKA (reference sequence). CDR3 sequence: CSARQGSSYNEQFF. CDR3 bases: TGCAGTGCTAGACAGGGGAGCTCCTACAATGAGCAGTTCTTC.

This clonotype was found many times. CDR3 sequence (DNA): TGTGCCAGCAGTGAAACATACACTAGCAGTGAGCAGTTCTTC. Translating gives CASSETYTSSEQFF. The chain is built from TRBV2 and TRBJ2-1; maybe TRBD2 (6 bases). The CDR3 runs 14 residues. Germline V CDR1 and CDR2: SNHLY, FYNNEI. Trimming took off 2 bases at V and 9 bases at J, with 14 bases between the two ends.

The chain joins TRBV4-2 to TRBJ2-3, with 9 bases identical to TRBD2. J was trimmed by 5 bases and V by 0 bases; bases with no gene match: 9. The CDR3 contains 17 residues. CDR1 is LGHNA and CDR2 is YNFKEQ in the germline V gene. In DNA form, the CDR3 reads TGTGCCAGCAGCCAAGAGGCGGGCGGGAGGGCCCTAGATACGCAGTATTTT. Translating it yields CASSQEAGGRALDTQYF.

This clonotype came up many times. The chain employs TRBV6-2 or TRBV6-3 and TRBJ2-7, with D possibly TRBD1 on 6 matching bases. Trimming stripped 6 bases from V and 3 bases from J, with 9 bases between. Germline-derived CDR1 and CDR2 are MNHEY and SVGEGT. CDR3 length: 12 amino acids. CDR3 amino acids: CASRQDSYEQYF. The DNA of the CDR3 is TGTGCCAGCAGGCAGGACAGCTACGAGCAGTACTTC.

About this clonotype: One base away lies a much larger clone, so this may be a sequencing read error. This chain connects TRBV7-9 to TRBJ1-2; a possible D gene is TRBD1 (5 bases). Germline V lookup: CDR1 SEHNR, CDR2 FQNEAQ (reference sequence). The CDR3 is 12 amino acids. The CDR3 nucleotides read TGTGTCAGCAGCTTGGGGCGCGGAGGCTACACCTTC. Its translation: CVSSLGRGGYTF.

The chain has TRBV3-1 and TRBJ2-2; D possibly corresponds to TRBD1 (6 bases). The V gene's germline CDR1 is LGHDT and CDR2 YNNKEL (reference sequence). The ends were cut back, 1 base at V and 7 bases at J, with 10 bases in the middle. The CDR3 is made up of 14 amino acids. CDR3 sequence: CASSQVQGYGELFF. The CDR3 DNA reads TGTGCCAGCAGCCAAGTACAGGGCTACGGGGAGCTGTTTTTT.

This clonotype was observed at least ten times. This sequence joins TRBV7-8 and TRBJ2-7; D unresolved. The ends were cut back, 3 bases at V and 0 bases at J, with 12 bases in the middle. This CDR3 has 15 amino acids. The germline gives CDR1 SGHVS, CDR2 FQNEAQ. The CDR3 DNA reads as TGTGCCAGCAGCTTGATCTTATCTAGCTCCTACGAGCAGTACTTC. This codes for CASSLILSSSYEQYF. The full variable domain, its missing parts supplied by reference TRBV7-8 and TRBJ2-7, is GAGVSQSPRYKVAKRGQDVALRCDPISGHVSLFWYQQALGQGPEFLTYFQNEAQLDKSGLPSDRFFAERPEGSVSTLKIQRTQQEDSAVYLCASSLILSSSYEQYFGPGTRLTVT.

This clonotype was seen a handful of times. The V gene is TRBV5-6, the J gene TRBJ1-3, with unresolved D. CDR3 length: 15 amino acids. Germline V gene lookup returns CDR1 SGHDT and CDR2 YYEEEE. V lost 0 bases to trimming and J lost 4 bases, with 11 bases between them. This CDR3 is CASSLDGFRGNTIYF. The DNA of the CDR3 is TGTGCCAGCAGCTTGGACGGATTTCGGGGAAACACCATATATTTT.

This clonotype has only a few counts. The chain uses TRBV13 and TRBJ2-5; D assignment may be TRBD1 or TRBD2 (5 bases each). V dropped 7 bases and J dropped 5 bases, with 17 bases sitting between them. The CDR3 runs 14 residues. The V gene's germline CDR1 is PRHDT and CDR2 FYEKMQ (reference sequence). This chain's CDR3 is CASTEGRDGETQYF. The DNA of the CDR3 is TGTGCCAGCACTGAGGGCAGGGACGGCGAGACCCAGTACTTC.